This entry lists 12 T cell receptor beta chains sequenced from one sample in a study of cytomegalovirus exposure and HLA in healthy donors (TCRdb year 2017). Libraries were built with the immunoSEQ multiplex PCR assay. For the multiplex PCR, a mixture combining 60 forward primers for TCR Vbeta segments and 13 reverse primers for TCR Jbeta segments was used. Sourced from immuneACCESS, this table was stored by TCRdb with only in-frame sequences that have V and J called. A share of the clones is absent; for the studies checked, an unresolved V gene accounts for under half, and the remainder has no known explanation. For this sample there are about 140,000 clones; around two thirds appear just once. Together, the top ten hold more than 9% of the sample. The sequencing input was PBMCs. These TCRs come from a man between 25 and 39 years old in good health and CMV-seropositive.

This clone was seen a few times. This chain connects TRBV10-3 to TRBJ2-7, with 10 bases lining up with TRBD1. Germline assignment: CDR1 ENHRY and CDR2 SYGVKD. Trimming at V came to 6 bases and at J to 0 bases, leaving 2 bases not matched to a gene. There are 14 residues in the CDR3. This CDR3 is CAIRGTGASYEQYF. As DNA, the CDR3 is TGTGCCATCAGGGGGACAGGGGCCTCCTACGAGCAGTACTTC.

The chain couples TRBV30 to TRBJ1-6; D not resolved. The germline V gene encodes CDR1 GTSNPN and CDR2 SVGIG (reference sequence). The CDR3 is 12 residues long. Trimming took off 2 bases at V and 13 bases at J, with 12 bases between the two ends. In nucleotides, the CDR3 is TGTGCCTGGAGTTCTCAATCCGGGCCCCTCCACTTT. It codes for CAWSSQSGPLHF.

The V gene is TRBV6-5, the J gene TRBJ2-7, with D tentatively TRBD2 (5 bases). V lost 0 bases, J lost 0 bases, and 9 bases lay in between. Germline values: CDR1 MNHEY, CDR2 SVGAGI. The CDR3 runs 15 residues. DNA of the CDR3: TGTGCCAGCAGTTACTCTGCCCGGGGCTCCTACGAGCAGTACTTC. Translation gives CASSYSARGSYEQYF.

This clone has just a few counts. The chain links TRBV12-5 to TRBJ1-1, with D perhaps TRBD1 (5 bases). CDR1 is LGHNT and CDR2 is FRNRAP in the germline V gene. The CDR3 length is 13 residues. Trimming stripped 3 bases from V and 1 base from J, with 6 bases between. CDR3 DNA: TGTGCTAGTGGTTTTGACAGGAACACTGAAGCTTTCTTT. Its protein is CASGFDRNTEAFF.

This clone occurred a few times. The rearrangement joins TRBV6-5 to TRBJ1-2, with a tentative D call TRBD1 (5 bases). In germline, CDR1 is MNHEY, CDR2 SVGAGI. Trimming left V 3 bases short and J 4 bases short, with 15 bases between. The CDR3 is made up of 15 amino acids. In DNA form, the CDR3 reads TGTGCCAGCAGTTATCGACATACCGGGGGCTATGGCTACACCTTC. This encodes CASSYRHTGGYGYTF.

This clone has only a few counts. V is TRBV7-9 and J is TRBJ2-3; TRBD2 agrees at 9 bases. This CDR3 has 17 amino acids. Unmatched junction bases numbered 18, after V lost 11 bases and J lost 3 bases. Germline V gene lookup returns CDR1 SEHNR and CDR2 FQNEAQ (reference sequence). The CDR3 here is CAPERVTVAGGTDTQYF. The CDR3 region has the DNA TGTGCCCCGGAACGCGTTACGGTCGCGGGAGGGACAGATACGCAGTATTTT.

The chain has TRBV5-1 and TRBJ2-7; TRBD2 agrees at 9 bases. The CDR3 covers 17 residues. CDR1 SGHRS and CDR2 YFSETQ come from the germline V gene. The J segment lost 7 bases and the V segment lost 0 bases, leaving 14 bases of the junction unmatched. The CDR3 reads CASSLGPGLAGFNEQYF. As DNA, the CDR3 is TGCGCCAGCAGCTTGGGACCGGGGCTAGCGGGATTTAATGAGCAGTACTTC.

CDR3 in DNA: TGTGCCAGCAGTCCGGGGACTAGCGCAGATACGCAGTATTTT. Residues: CASSPGTSADTQYF. V and J are TRBV27 and TRBJ2-3; 10 nucleotides match TRBD2. Germline CDR1 and CDR2: MNHEY and SMNVEV (reference sequence). CDR3 length: 14 amino acids. Losses at the gene ends were 5 bases for V and 4 bases for J; bases not matched to a gene: 3.

CDR3 sequence reads: CAISESTSGTGRQFF. In nucleotides, the CDR3 is TGTGCCATCAGTGAGTCGACTAGCGGGACAGGTCGTCAGTTTTTT. The chain is built from TRBV10-3 and TRBJ2-2; 11 bases fit TRBD2. This CDR3 has 15 residues. CDR1 and CDR2 from the germline V gene are ENHRY and SYGVKD. V trimming: 0 bases; J trimming: 16 bases; junction bases outside the gene matches: 10.

The chain is built from TRBV4-1 and TRBJ2-7; 10 bases are a match to TRBD2. The germline V gene has CDR1 MGHRA and CDR2 YSYEKL. The CDR3 has 15 amino acids. Trimming at V came to 4 bases and at J to 6 bases, leaving 9 bases not matched to a gene. DNA for the CDR3: TGCGCCAGCAGCCTCCTCGCTAGCGGGAGCGGCGAGCAGTACTTC. Translated: CASSLLASGSGEQYF.

V usage is TRBV5-1 and J usage is TRBJ2-5; D call uncertain. There are 20 residues in the CDR3. Germline V CDR1 and CDR2: SGHRS, YFSETQ. Deletions cut 0 bases from V and 0 bases from J, with 24 bases between. The CDR3: CASSLVYRPEATEYQETQYF. CDR3 sequence (DNA): TGCGCCAGCAGCTTGGTGTATCGCCCAGAGGCTACGGAGTACCAAGAGACCCAGTACTTC.

This clone was seen a few times. The chain joins TRBV7-9 to TRBJ2-7; tentative D call: TRBD1 (6 bases). V was cut by 3 bases and J by 4 bases, with 16 bases left in between. The CDR3 has 15 residues. In germline, CDR1 is SEHNR, CDR2 FQNEAQ (reference sequence). This CDR3 is CASSFLVQGVYEQYF. As DNA, the CDR3 is TGTGCCAGCAGCTTTCTGGTACAGGGAGTTTACGAGCAGTACTTC.